Described below is a single T cell receptor beta chain sequence and its context. This specimen belongs to a study of control samples from healthy donors and cancer patients. Trimming removed 1 base at V and 0 bases at J, with 11 bases between. Germline V gene sequence: CDR1 LGHNA, CDR2 YNFKEQ. The CDR3 runs to 16 residues. The table came from immunoSEQ multiplex PCR; TCRdb's copy has only in-frame clones and leaves some out. The top ten hold about a sixth of the sample, which has tens of thousands of clones, roughly 91% seen once. The chain links TRBV4-2 to TRBJ2-3; tentative D call: TRBD2 (5 bases). The sequencing input was blood. This TCR came from a man aged 30-40 years in good health. This CDR3 reads CASSQVERSSTDTQYF. The CDR3 DNA follows: TGTGCCAGCAGCCAAGTGGAGCGGTCGAGCACAGATACGCAGTATTTT.